The subject of this entry is one T cell receptor beta chain. Sequencing was performed with immunoSEQ multiplex PCR; in TCRdb, only in-frame clones are kept and a portion is missing. This table has some 2.1 million clones, 85% to 95% appearing once. This record belongs to a study of shared clonotypes between healthy human individuals. Across the study: Used for every donor were three CD4 naive, three CD4 memory, two CD8 naive and one CD8 memory plate.

Input material: naive CD4+ T cells sorted from blood. The subset was: CD45RA+ positively selected. This TCR was sampled from a man between 18 and 35 years old in good health.

The CDR3 sequence: CASSTNSANTGELFF. The CDR3 DNA reads TGTGCCAGTAGTACTAACAGCGCGAACACCGGGGAGCTGTTTTTT. The V gene is TRBV19, the J gene TRBJ2-2; D is unclear. Germline CDR1 is LNHDA and CDR2 is SQIVND (reference sequence). V was clipped by 4 bases and J by 0 bases, with 9 bases between them. The CDR3 is made up of 15 amino acids.